These 30 T cell receptor beta chains originate from one sample sequenced in a study of shared clonotypes between healthy human individuals. Naive CD8 isolation took CD45RO-negative cells positively selected for CCR7 and excluded terminally differentiated effector memory CD45RA+ cells. Sequencing used immunoSEQ multiplex PCR; TCRdb keeps in-frame clones, though not all of them. This repertoire shows more than 550,000 clones, 92% found once; its top ten account for 24%. Sequenced material: naive CD8+ T cells sorted from blood. Every receptor here comes from a man younger than 40 in good health.

The chain uses TRBV29-1 and TRBJ2-7; D is unresolved. This CDR3 comprises 17 residues. V lost 0 bases, J lost 1 base, and 19 bases lay in between. Germline assignment: CDR1 SQVTM and CDR2 ANQGSEA. As DNA, the CDR3 is TGCAGCGTTGAAGATGTTCGAAGTAGGGCGGATTCCTACGAGCAGTACTTC. Translation: CSVEDVRSRADSYEQYF.

This clone was observed a single time. This chain joins TRBV29-1 and TRBJ2-7; 10 bases line up with TRBD1. Trimming cost V 0 bases and J 1 base; bases outside gene matches: 3. This CDR3 is 15 amino acids long. Per germline, CDR1 SQVTM and CDR2 ANQGSEA. Here the CDR3 reads CSVEDRDRGSYEQYF. CDR3 sequence (DNA): TGCAGCGTTGAAGATAGGGACAGGGGTTCCTACGAGCAGTACTTC.

V usage is TRBV4-1 and J usage is TRBJ2-7, with TRBD2 matching 8 bases. The CDR3 spans 14 residues. Trimming took 3 bases from V and 5 from J; bases not matched to a gene: 6. Germline CDR1 reads MGHRA; CDR2 reads YSYEKL. CDR3 sequence: CASSHAGGGNEQYF. The CDR3 region has the DNA TGCGCCAGCAGCCATGCGGGAGGAGGGAACGAGCAGTACTTC.

The rearrangement joins TRBV28 to TRBJ2-1, with D maybe TRBD1 (6 bases). The CDR3 covers 16 residues. The V end lost 5 bases, the J end lost 0 bases, and 14 bases lay between the germline ends. Per germline, CDR1 MDHEN and CDR2 SYDVKM. The CDR3 region has the DNA TGTGCCAGCAGTGCGTCAGGGGCCGTCTCCTACAATGAGCAGTTCTTC. This codes for CASSASGAVSYNEQFF. The complete variable domain, with remaining parts taken from reference TRBV28 and TRBJ2-1, reads DVKVTQSSRYLVKRTGEKVFLECVQDMDHENMFWYRQDPGLGLRLIYFSYDVKMKEKGDIPEGYSVSREKKERFSLILESASTNQTSMYLCASSASGAVSYNEQFFGPGTRLTVL.

This clone was found once. Other nucleotide sequences from this sample produce the same CDR3. The chain carries TRBV27 and TRBJ2-7; 13 bases are shared with TRBD2. J gave up 4 bases and V 5 bases, and 5 bases lay outside the gene matches. Germline V CDR1 and CDR2: MNHEY, SMNVEV (reference sequence). The CDR3 is 15 residues long. CDR3 nucleotide sequence: TGTGCCAGCAGTCCAGGGACTAGCGGGACTTACGAGCAGTACTTC. This gives the protein CASSPGTSGTYEQYF.

The J gene is TRBJ2-2, the V gene TRBV4-3; 7 bases are shared with TRBD2. The CDR3 consists of 18 residues. Trimming at V came to 0 bases and at J to 2 bases, leaving 9 bases not matched to a gene. The V gene's germline CDR1 is LGHNA and CDR2 YSLEER. CDR3: CASSQDLPSGYNTGELFF. The DNA of the CDR3 is TGCGCCAGCAGCCAAGATTTACCTAGCGGCTATAACACCGGGGAGCTGTTTTTT.

J is TRBJ2-3 and V is TRBV4-3; TRBD2 matches 8 bases. The CDR3 totals 16 residues. From germline, CDR1 is LGHNA and CDR2 YSLEER. After removal of 11 bases from V and 2 bases from J, the junction contained 15 bases not matched to a gene. CDR3: CARGGEERYPTDTQYF. In nucleotides, the CDR3 is TGCGCCCGGGGGGGGGAAGAGCGGTACCCCACAGATACGCAGTATTTT.

The table lists this clone with a count of one. This rearrangement joins TRBV28 to TRBJ2-5; D unresolved. Trimming removed 7 bases from V and 0 bases from J, with 9 bases in between. Germline loops: CDR1 MDHEN, CDR2 SYDVKM. The length of the CDR3 is 13 residues. CDR3 sequence (DNA): TGTGCCAGCATAAAACAGAACCAAGAGACCCAGTACTTC. It encodes CASIKQNQETQYF.

The V gene is TRBV7-9, the J gene TRBJ2-3; 11 bases are shared with TRBD2. The CDR3 length is 18 residues. The germline CDR1 and CDR2 sequences are SEHNR and FQNEAQ (reference sequence). The junction had 8 bases not matched to a gene; V was cut back by 2 bases and J by 1 base. DNA of the CDR3: TGTGCCAGCAGCTTATGTCTAGCGGGAGGCCCCTGCACAGATACGCAGTATTTT. Translating it yields CASSLCLAGGPCTDTQYF. Based on the CDR3 plus reference TRBV7-9 and TRBJ2-3, the full variable domain is DTGVSQNPRHKITKRGQNVTFRCDPISEHNRLYWYRQTLGQGPEFLTYFQNEAQLEKSRLLSDRFSAERPKGSFSTLEIQRTEQGDSAMYLCASSLCLAGGPCTDTQYFGPGTRLTVL.

The chain joins TRBV18 to TRBJ2-3, with TRBD2 as a possible D gene (5 bases). The CDR3 is 17 amino acids. Per germline, CDR1 KGHSH and CDR2 LQKENI. Trimming shortened V by 0 bases and J by 3 bases, and 16 bases separated the two germline ends. The CDR3 coding sequence is TGTGCCAGCTCACCACCGTGGGGAGAACCGCCTACAGATACGCAGTATTTT. As protein: CASSPPWGEPPTDTQYF.

The chain is built from TRBV4-1 and TRBJ1-5, with 10 bases fitting TRBD1. From germline, CDR1 is MGHRA and CDR2 YSYEKL. This CDR3 region has 16 residues. Germline trimming cut 0 bases from V and 7 bases from J; bases unmatched to any gene: 6. The CDR3 DNA reads as TGCGCCAGCAGCCAAGATTGGGGGGACAGGGGCCAGCCCCAGCATTTT. Protein: CASSQDWGDRGQPQHF.

The chain employs TRBV7-8 and TRBJ2-1, with 10 bases identical to TRBD1. Germline trimming cut 5 bases from V and 7 bases from J; bases unmatched to any gene: 11. CDR1 is SGHVS, CDR2 FQNEAQ, per germline. This CDR3 is built from 16 residues. CDR3 sequence: CASSPRDRGIGNEQFF. The CDR3 region has the DNA TGTGCCAGCAGCCCCCGGGACAGGGGAATTGGGAATGAGCAGTTCTTC.

This chain connects TRBV28 to TRBJ1-3; weak D call: TRBD1 (6 bases). V was pared by 6 bases and J by 2 bases, with 14 bases between. The CDR3 contains 15 residues. In germline, CDR1 is MDHEN, CDR2 SYDVKM. CDR3 sequence: CASRILGGAGNTIYF. In nucleotides, the CDR3 is TGTGCCAGCAGGATTTTAGGGGGAGCTGGAAACACCATATATTTT.

This clone was picked up one time. The chain employs TRBV28 and TRBJ1-2, with D possibly TRBD1 on 5 matching bases. CDR1 and CDR2 from the germline V gene are MDHEN and SYDVKM. The ends were cut back, 6 bases at V and 3 bases at J, with 11 bases in the middle. CDR3 length equals 13 residues. The CDR3 nucleotides read TGTGCCAGCAGCCCCCCGACAGACTATGGCTACACCTTC. It encodes CASSPPTDYGYTF.

The chain uses TRBV27 and TRBJ2-5; the D is unclear. Germline CDR1 is MNHEY and CDR2 is SMNVEV (reference sequence). Trimming shortened V by 2 bases and J by 5 bases, and 12 bases separated the two germline ends. The CDR3 runs to 14 residues. The CDR3 sequence: CASSLRPSRETQYF. In DNA form, the CDR3 reads TGTGCCAGCAGTTTACGGCCCTCGAGGGAGACCCAGTACTTC.

This chain links TRBV5-5 with TRBJ1-4, with D unresolved. CDR3 size: 15 residues. Per germline, CDR1 SGHKS and CDR2 YYEKEE (reference sequence). V was trimmed by 4 bases and J by 8 bases, leaving 18 bases between them. The CDR3 DNA reads as TGTGCCAGCAGCGGCGGCGGTCCGGCGTACGAAAAACTGTTTTTT. The encoded protein is CASSGGGPAYEKLFF.

The rearrangement joins TRBV28 to TRBJ1-5; TRBD1 is a possible D gene (6 bases). This CDR3 has 15 residues. The germline V gene has CDR1 MDHEN and CDR2 SYDVKM. The V gene lost 4 bases and the J gene lost 1 base, with 11 bases spanning the gap. CDR3 sequence (DNA): TGTGCCAGCAGTTCCGGGACAACCAGCAATCAGCCCCAGCATTTT. It codes for CASSSGTTSNQPQHF.

This chain links TRBV30 with TRBJ2-5, with D perhaps matching TRBD1 (5 bases). The DNA matches TRBJ2-7 better at its end, which makes the J call doubtful. CDR1 and CDR2 (germline): GTSNPN, SVGIG (reference sequence). CDR3 length: 13 amino acids. The CDR3 DNA sequence: TGTGCCTGGAGGGCCAGGGAAACCTACGAGCAGTACTTC. Its translation is CAWRARETYEQYF.

The chain uses TRBV4-3 and TRBJ1-4, with 7 bases identical to TRBD1. Trimming at V came to 3 bases and at J to 4 bases, leaving 8 bases not matched to a gene. This CDR3 is 16 amino acids long. CDR1 and CDR2 from the germline V gene are LGHNA and YSLEER. Here the CDR3 DNA reads TGCGCCAGCAGCCATGACGCGGGACAGATTAATGAAAAACTGTTTTTT. It translates to CASSHDAGQINEKLFF.

This chain links TRBV7-9 with TRBJ2-7; D is undetermined. V lost 6 bases and J 2 bases, leaving 17 bases between the germline ends. CDR1 and CDR2 from the germline V gene are SEHNR and FQNEAQ (reference sequence). CDR3 length: 15 residues. The CDR3, as DNA: TGTGCCAGCAGAACGACCCTGGACGGCACCTACGAGCAGTACTTC. It encodes CASRTTLDGTYEQYF.

This clone was seen more than once but under ten times. The rearrangement links TRBV5-5 to TRBJ2-1; 8 nucleotides match TRBD1. Germline CDR1 is SGHKS and CDR2 is YYEKEE (reference sequence). The V and J ends lost 1 base and 8 bases, in that order; junction bases with no gene match: 11. This CDR3 is built from 16 residues. This CDR3 is CASSLKSQGAVYEQFF. In DNA, the CDR3 is TGTGCCAGCAGCTTGAAGTCCCAGGGGGCTGTGTATGAGCAGTTCTTC.

V gene TRBV7-9 combines with J gene TRBJ1-4; D is perhaps TRBD1 (5 bases). V lost 2 bases and J 6 bases, leaving 13 bases between the germline ends. The CDR3 is 15 amino acids. Germline lookup yields CDR1 SEHNR and CDR2 FQNEAQ (reference sequence). This chain's CDR3 is CASSLTRQIDEKLFF. The CDR3 DNA follows: TGTGCCAGCAGCTTAACTAGACAGATAGATGAAAAACTGTTTTTT. Together with reference TRBV7-9 and TRBJ1-4, the CDR3 gives the full variable domain: DTGVSQNPRHKITKRGQNVTFRCDPISEHNRLYWYRQTLGQGPEFLTYFQNEAQLEKSRLLSDRFSAERPKGSFSTLEIQRTEQGDSAMYLCASSLTRQIDEKLFFGSGTQLSVL.

The chain links TRBV25-1 to TRBJ2-7; a weak D match, TRBD2 (6 bases). The CDR3 has 15 residues. CDR1 is MGHDK and CDR2 is SYGVNS in the germline V gene. V was cut by 0 bases and J by 6 bases, with 15 bases left in between. The CDR3 coding sequence is TGTGCCAGCAGTGAATACGGAGGGACGCTAAGCGAGCAGTACTTC. Its translation: CASSEYGGTLSEQYF.

The V call is TRBV4-3, the J call TRBJ1-1; 9 bases match TRBD1. Unmatched junction bases numbered 5, after V lost 4 bases and J lost 5 bases. CDR1 LGHNA and CDR2 YSLEER come from the germline V gene. The CDR3 runs to 14 residues. The DNA for the CDR3 is TGCGCCAGCAGCCTCGGACAGGGGAGAACTGAAGCTTTCTTT. Translated: CASSLGQGRTEAFF.

For this clone: Other DNA variants within this sample encode the same CDR3. The chain links TRBV7-9 to TRBJ1-1; D unclear. Trimming pared 5 bases from V and 5 bases from J, leaving 12 bases between. Germline loops: CDR1 SEHNR, CDR2 FQNEAQ (reference sequence). The CDR3 has 13 amino acids. CDR3 DNA: TGTGCCAGCAGCCCCCCCGGGAATACTGAAGCTTTCTTT. This sequence encodes CASSPPGNTEAFF.

The CDR3 region has the DNA TGTGCCAGCAGCACCCGGGACGGCTACAATGAGCAGTTCTTC. Amino acid sequence: CASSTRDGYNEQFF. This chain joins TRBV7-2 and TRBJ2-1, with D perhaps being TRBD1 or TRBD2 (5 bases each). V lost 5 bases and J 3 bases, leaving 11 bases between the germline ends. The CDR3 runs 14 residues. In germline, CDR1 is SGHTA, CDR2 FQGNSA.

The chain couples TRBV19 to TRBJ1-1; 7 nucleotides line up with TRBD1. Germline-derived CDR1 and CDR2 are LNHDA and SQIVND (reference sequence). V shed 7 bases and J 1 base; nucleotides not matched to a gene: 15. This CDR3 contains 17 residues. The CDR3, as DNA: TGTGCCAGTACCAAACCATGTTGGACAGGTCCGAACACTGAAGCTTTCTTT. Translated: CASTKPCWTGPNTEAFF.

This clone appeared once. The chain joins TRBV4-1 to TRBJ2-3, with 8 bases identical to TRBD2. The CDR3 totals 19 residues. V trimming: 7 bases; J trimming: 2 bases; junction bases outside the gene matches: 20. CDR1 is MGHRA and CDR2 is YSYEKL in the germline V gene. The CDR3 here is CASKSRAGAGGSNTDTQYF. CDR3 DNA sequence: TGCGCCAGCAAATCCAGGGCAGGGGCGGGAGGCTCTAACACAGATACGCAGTATTTT.

The J gene is TRBJ2-7, the V gene TRBV4-1, with 9 bases that match TRBD2. The CDR3 has 16 residues. Germline V gene lookup returns CDR1 MGHRA and CDR2 YSYEKL. V was pared by 3 bases and J by 4 bases, with 10 bases of the junction left unmatched. The CDR3 nucleotides read TGCGCCAGCAGCCAGGAACCCGGGACTAGCAGTTACGAGCAGTACTTC. It translates to CASSQEPGTSSYEQYF.

The J gene is TRBJ1-2, the V gene TRBV27, with TRBD1 matching over 7 bases. Germline values: CDR1 MNHEY, CDR2 SMNVEV (reference sequence). The CDR3 sequence is 13 residues long. The V and J ends lost 5 bases and 6 bases, in that order; junction bases with no gene match: 6. The CDR3 sequence: CASSLTTGDGYTF. The DNA for the CDR3 is TGTGCCAGCAGTCTCACTACAGGGGATGGCTACACCTTC.